Following are 9 T cell receptor beta chains from one sample sequenced in a study of CD8+ T cells in alopecia areata. Extraction and reverse transcription of RNA yielded cDNA as the sequencing template. The assay was immunoSEQ multiplex PCR, and TCRdb's table has in-frame clones only and misses some. The data contain around 290,000 clones, roughly 50% of them singletons. Treatment reported: oral pan-JAK inhibitor, 5-10 mg twice daily. Sample: CD4+ T cells sorted from blood, taken at week 24, from a patient treated with tofacitinib. The source is a human donor with alopecia areata.

The chain joins TRBV30 to TRBJ2-2, with 12 positions matching TRBD1. The CDR3 totals 15 residues. With V trimmed by 2 bases and J by 6 bases, 4 bases remained unmatched. CDR1 is GTSNPN, CDR2 SVGIG, per germline (reference sequence). This CDR3 reads CAWSQGQGAPGELFF. The CDR3 bases are TGTGCCTGGAGTCAGGGACAGGGGGCTCCCGGGGAGCTGTTTTTT. The variable domain in full, completed from reference TRBV30 and TRBJ2-2, reads SQTIHQWPATLVQPVGSPLSLECTVEGTSNPNLYWYRQAAGRGLQLLFYSVGIGQISSEVPQNLSASRPQDRQFILSSKKLLLSDSGFYLCAWSQGQGAPGELFFGEGSRLTVL.

This clone occurred once. This chain uses TRBV2 with TRBJ1-6; D is ambiguous. CDR3 size: 12 residues. Germline-derived CDR1 and CDR2 are SNHLY and FYNNEI. The ends were cut back, 1 base at V and 9 bases at J, with 4 bases in the middle. The CDR3 sequence: CASSEEGSPLHF. CDR3 DNA: TGTGCCAGCAGTGAAGAGGGTTCACCCCTCCACTTT.

V is TRBV25-1 and J is TRBJ2-5; TRBD2 agrees at 7 bases. V was clipped by 3 bases and J by 3 bases; unmatched bases: 7. The germline gives CDR1 MGHDK, CDR2 SYGVNS. The length of the CDR3 is 15 residues. The CDR3 DNA sequence: TGTGCCAGCAGTGATCCGCGGGGGAATAAAGAGACCCAGTACTTC. Translated: CASSDPRGNKETQYF.

The chain links TRBV6-5 to TRBJ1-1; D uncertain. V shed 6 bases and J shed 2 bases, with 16 bases lying between them. The germline V gene encodes CDR1 MNHEY and CDR2 SVGAGI. This CDR3 has 15 residues. DNA for the CDR3: TGTGCCAGCAGCTCCGGAGGGCACCTAAACACTGAAGCTTTCTTT. Protein: CASSSGGHLNTEAFF.

The chain has TRBV29-1 and TRBJ2-7; possibly TRBD2 for D (6 bases). The CDR3 totals 14 residues. Between the trimmed V and J ends, which lost 3 bases and 3 bases, there was a span of 15 bases. Germline V gene sequence: CDR1 SQVTM, CDR2 ANQGSEA. CDR3 in amino acids: CSVEPRAAGYEQYF. The CDR3 region has the DNA TGCAGCGTTGAGCCTAGGGCAGCGGGCTACGAGCAGTACTTC.

V is TRBV5-1 and J is TRBJ2-7; no reliable D call. CDR3 length: 12 residues. The germline V gene encodes CDR1 SGHRS and CDR2 YFSETQ. V lost 7 bases and J lost 3, with 11 bases in between. The CDR3 DNA reads TGCGCCAGCCTCCACCAAATCTACGAGCAGTACTTC. Amino acid sequence: CASLHQIYEQYF.

Of note for this clone: The junction differs from germline at one of its ends, possibly a read error. This chain connects TRBV6-5 to TRBJ2-7; 11 bases align to TRBD1. Germline V lookup: CDR1 MNHEY, CDR2 SVGAGI. The length of the CDR3 is 12 residues. CDR3 bases: TGTGTCAGCGGACAGGGGGCTAGAGAGCAGTACTTC. Its translation: CVSGQGAREQYF.

The rearrangement joins TRBV30 to TRBJ2-7, with D possibly being TRBD2 (5 bases). Trimming cost V 3 bases and J 6 bases, with 12 bases left between them. Looked up from germline, CDR1 is GTSNPN and CDR2 is SVGIG (reference sequence). This CDR3 has 12 amino acids. The CDR3 DNA follows: TGTGCCTGGAGCCGGGTCGGAGGCGAGCAGTACTTC. Translating gives CAWSRVGGEQYF.

The chain has TRBV7-9 and TRBJ2-1, with D hard to call. The CDR3 is 14 residues long. CDR1 and CDR2 from the germline V gene are SEHNR and FQNEAQ (reference sequence). Trimming shortened V by 5 bases and J by 7 bases, and 15 bases separated the two germline ends. The CDR3 here is CASSRVQSTNEQFF. The CDR3 region has the DNA TGTGCCAGCAGCCGCGTGCAGAGTACGAATGAGCAGTTCTTC.